This T cell receptor beta chain comes out of a study of regulatory and conventional T cells in RAG deficiency. Blood CD4+ CD25-high CD127-low regulatory T cells supplied the genomic DNA template. Produced via immunoSEQ multiplex PCR; TCRdb's table is partial and in-frame only. The table has around 29,000 clones, 90% to 95% seen once. These data were also reused for a study on regulatory T cells. This second report adds: Amplification used 52 TRBV primers and 13 TRBJ primers.

The receptor comes from a human donor in good health. Source material: Tregs sorted from blood.

The CDR3 DNA is TGTGCCAGCAGCTTCCGGGACAGGGTTAACACCGGGGAGCTGTTTTTT. Protein sequence: CASSFRDRVNTGELFF. The J gene is TRBJ2-2, the V gene TRBV7-8, with 9 bases matching TRBD1. Germline V lookup: CDR1 SGHVS, CDR2 FQNEAQ. With 3 bases clipped from V and 2 bases from J, the junction kept 4 bases outside the gene matches. CDR3 size: 16 residues.